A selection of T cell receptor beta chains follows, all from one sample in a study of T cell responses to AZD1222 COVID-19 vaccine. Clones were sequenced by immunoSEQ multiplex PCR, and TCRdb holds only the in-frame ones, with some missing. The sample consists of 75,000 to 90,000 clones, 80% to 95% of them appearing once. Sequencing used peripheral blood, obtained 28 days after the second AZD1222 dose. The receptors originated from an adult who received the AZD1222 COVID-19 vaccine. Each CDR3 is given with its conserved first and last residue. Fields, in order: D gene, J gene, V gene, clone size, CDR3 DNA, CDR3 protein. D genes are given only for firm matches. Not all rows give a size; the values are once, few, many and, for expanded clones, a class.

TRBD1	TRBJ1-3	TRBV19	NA	TGTGCCAGTAGCCCGGGACAGAGTGGAAACACCATATATTTT	CASSPGQSGNTIYF
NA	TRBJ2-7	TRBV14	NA	TGTGCCAGCAGCCAAGGGCTCGGGGGAGAGCAGTACTTC	CASSQGLGGEQYF
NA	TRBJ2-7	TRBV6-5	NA	TGTGCCAGCAGGGTCGATACTAGCATCTACGAGCAGTACTTC	CASRVDTSIYEQYF
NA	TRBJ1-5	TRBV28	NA	TGTGCCAGCACCCTAGGGGGTGGAGGTCAGCCCCAGCATTTT	CASTLGGGGQPQHF
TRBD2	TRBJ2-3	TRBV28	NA	TGTGCCAGTAAACTCTCTAGCGGGCGATTCACAGATACGCAGTATTTT	CASKLSSGRFTDTQYF
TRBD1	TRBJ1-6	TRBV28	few	TGTGCCAGCAGTACGGGACAGGCCTATTCACCCCTCCACTTT	CASSTGQAYSPLHF
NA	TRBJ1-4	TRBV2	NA	TGTGCCAGCAACGAGGAGTTTACTAATGAAAAACTGTTTTTT	CASNEEFTNEKLFF
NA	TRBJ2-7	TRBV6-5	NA	TGTGCCAGCAACCCCACGGGCCTCTTTTCGGGCGAGCAGTACTTC	CASNPTGLFSGEQYF
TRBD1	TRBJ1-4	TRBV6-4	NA	TGTGCCAGCAGGGGAGGACAGGTGGGAATGGGAGGTGAAAAACTGTTTTTT	CASRGGQVGMGGEKLFF
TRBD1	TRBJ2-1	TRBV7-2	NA	TGTGCCAGCAGCTTTCCGGGACAGATATACAATGAGCAGTTCTTC	CASSFPGQIYNEQFF
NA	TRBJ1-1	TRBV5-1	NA	TGCGCCAGCAGCTTGGCCGAGAACACTGAAGCTTTCTTT	CASSLAENTEAFF
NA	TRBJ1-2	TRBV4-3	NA	TGCGCCAGCAGCCAAGCCAGCTCTAACTATGGCTACACCTTC	CASSQASSNYGYTF
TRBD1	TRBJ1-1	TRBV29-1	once	TGCAGCTTGACAGGGGTGAACACTGAAGCTTTCTTT	CSLTGVNTEAFF
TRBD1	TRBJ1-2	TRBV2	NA	TGTGCCAGCAGACCGGGACAGGGAGATGGCTACACCTTC	CASRPGQGDGYTF
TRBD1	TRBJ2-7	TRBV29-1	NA	TGCAGCGTTATTGACAGGGGCTACGAGCAGTACTTC	CSVIDRGYEQYF
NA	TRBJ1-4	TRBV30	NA	TGTGCCTTCGACAAGACAGTGGAAAAACTGTTTTTT	CAFDKTVEKLFF
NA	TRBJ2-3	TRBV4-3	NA	TGCGCCAGCAGCCAAGAGAGGGGCCCAGATACGCAGTATTTT	CASSQERGPDTQYF
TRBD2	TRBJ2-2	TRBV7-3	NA	TGTGCCAGCAGCTCCGGGAGGACCGGGGAGCTGTTTTTT	CASSSGRTGELFF
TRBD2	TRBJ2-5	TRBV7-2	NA	TGTGCCAGCAGCTTAGGTCGGGAGGCCCAGTACTTC	CASSLGREAQYF
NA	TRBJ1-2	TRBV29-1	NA	TGCAGCGTTGAAGACAGGCGGGGACTTTATGGCTACACCTTC	CSVEDRRGLYGYTF
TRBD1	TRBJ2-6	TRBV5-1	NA	TGCGCCAGCAGCTTGCTGGGGACAGGGGCATTCGCTGGGGCCAACGTCCTGACTTTC	CASSLLGTGAFAGANVLTF
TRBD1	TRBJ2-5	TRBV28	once	TGTGCCAGCAGTCTTGGGACAGGACACGAAGAGACCCAGTACTTC	CASSLGTGHEETQYF
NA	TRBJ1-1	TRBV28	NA	TGTGCCAGCAGTTTAGAGAGAACTGAAGCTTTCTTT	CASSLERTEAFF
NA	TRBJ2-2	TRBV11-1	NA	TGTGCCAGCTCCCTAAAGGCATTGGGTACCGGGGAGCTGTTTTTT	CASSLKALGTGELFF
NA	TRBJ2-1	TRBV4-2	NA	TGTGCCAGCAGCCAAGATGTTGAGCGTACCTACAATGAGCAGTTCTTC	CASSQDVERTYNEQFF
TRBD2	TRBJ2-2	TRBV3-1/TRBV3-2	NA	TGTGCCAGCAGCCCCTGGACTAGCGGGGGGGCAAACACCGGGGAGCTGTTTTTT	CASSPWTSGGANTGELFF
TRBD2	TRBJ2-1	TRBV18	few	TGTGCCAGCTCACGAGGAGGACTAGCTGTGTCCTACAATGAGCAGTTCTTC	CASSRGGLAVSYNEQFF
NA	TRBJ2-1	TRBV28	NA	TGTGCCAGCAGTTCTCCGCCCCCAGCGGATGACTACAATGAGCAGTTCTTC	CASSSPPPADDYNEQFF
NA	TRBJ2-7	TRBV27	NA	TGTGCCAGCAGTCTCTACGAGCAGTACTTC	CASSLYEQYF
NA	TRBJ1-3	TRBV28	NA	TGTGCCAGCAGCCCAGGGTATCTCTCTGGAAACACCATATATTTT	CASSPGYLSGNTIYF
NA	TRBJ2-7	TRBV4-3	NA	TGCGCCAGCAGCTTGGGGGTTACCTACGAGCAGTACTTC	CASSLGVTYEQYF
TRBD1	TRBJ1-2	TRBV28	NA	TGTGCCAGCAGTAAACGGACAGGGGGTTTCGGGAACTATGGCTACACCTTC	CASSKRTGGFGNYGYTF
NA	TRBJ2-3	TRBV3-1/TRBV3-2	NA	TGTGCCAGCAGCCAGGCCGATACGCAGTATTTT	CASSQADTQYF
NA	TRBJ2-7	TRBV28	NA	TGTGCCAGCAGTTTTCAGAGATACGAGCAGTACTTC	CASSFQRYEQYF
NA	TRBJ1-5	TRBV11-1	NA	TGTGCCAGCAGCTCGTCACAGGGCTTCGGCAATCAGCCCCAGCATTTT	CASSSSQGFGNQPQHF
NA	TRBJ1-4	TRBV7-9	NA	TGTGCCAGCAGCGGGGGGGTGGATACAACTAATGAAAAACTGTTTTTT	CASSGGVDTTNEKLFF
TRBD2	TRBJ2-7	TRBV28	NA	TGTGCCAGCTTTAGCGGGGCCTCCTACGAGCAGTACTTC	CASFSGASYEQYF
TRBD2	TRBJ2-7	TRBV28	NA	TGTGCCAGCAGTTTAGCTAGCGGGATTCACGAGCAGTACTTC	CASSLASGIHEQYF
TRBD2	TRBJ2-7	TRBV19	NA	TGTGCCAGTAGAAGGAGGGCTAGCGGGTCTTCCTACGAGCAGTACTTC	CASRRRASGSSYEQYF
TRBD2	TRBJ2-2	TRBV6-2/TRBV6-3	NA	TGTGCCAGCAGTCTAGCGGGAGACTTTACCGGGGAGCTGTTTTTT	CASSLAGDFTGELFF
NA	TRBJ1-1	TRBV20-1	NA	TGCAGTGCTAGTGCGGGTTTGAACACTGAAGCTTTCTTT	CSASAGLNTEAFF
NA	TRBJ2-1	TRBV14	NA	TGTGCCAGCAGCCCCCTTCGGCTAGCGAGCAATGAGCAGTTCTTC	CASSPLRLASNEQFF
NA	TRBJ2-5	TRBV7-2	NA	TGTGCCAGCAGCTTAGCGGGCAGGAGGGAGACCCAGTACTTC	CASSLAGRRETQYF
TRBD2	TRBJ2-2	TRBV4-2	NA	TGTGCCAGCAGCCCCCGACTAGCGGGAGTGAACACCGGGGAGCTGTTTTTT	CASSPRLAGVNTGELFF
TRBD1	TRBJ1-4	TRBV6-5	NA	TGTGCCAGCAGTTACTCCGGGGCAGGGGGGAATGAAAAACTGTTTTTT	CASSYSGAGGNEKLFF
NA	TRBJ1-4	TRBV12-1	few	TGTGCCAGCAGCTTCCACGACAGGGGGCATGAAAAACTGTTTTTT	CASSFHDRGHEKLFF
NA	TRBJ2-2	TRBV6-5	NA	TGTGCCAGCAGGGACCGGGGGAGGAACACCGGGGAGCTGTTTTTT	CASRDRGRNTGELFF
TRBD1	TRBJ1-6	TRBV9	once	TGTGCCAGCAGTTTACAGGGGGGTGAGTCACCCCTCCACTTT	CASSLQGGESPLHF
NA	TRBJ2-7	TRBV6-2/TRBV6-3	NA	TGTGCCAGCAGTTACCCCGGTACCGTCTCCTACGAGCAGTACTTC	CASSYPGTVSYEQYF
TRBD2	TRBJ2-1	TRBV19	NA	TGTGCCAGTAGTAACCTCGCGCGCGGGAGCTCCTACAATGAGCAGTTCTTC	CASSNLARGSSYNEQFF
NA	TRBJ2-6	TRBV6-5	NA	TGTGCCAGCAGTTTAGGGCCTGGGGCCAACGTCCTGACTTTC	CASSLGPGANVLTF
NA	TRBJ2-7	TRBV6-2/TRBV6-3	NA	TGTGCCAGCAGTCCCTTTTTCGAGCAGTACTTC	CASSPFFEQYF
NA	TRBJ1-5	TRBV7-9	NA	TGTGCCAGCGGTTCGTCTACAGGCAATCAGCCCCAGCATTTT	CASGSSTGNQPQHF